This TCR beta chain was captured in a study of blood T cells in healthy people across ages. General study findings and limits: Per million T cells, TCR beta diversity dropped about linearly as age rose.

A second PCR, run for roughly 7 to 11 cycles, used a sample-barcoded 5' primer plus a J-beta primer mix. A minimum of 2.5 million CDR3-containing paired-end reads was obtained for each sample. Using its own MiXCR run on the 5' RACE reads, TCRdb lists one record per CDR3 protein. The sample includes just under 550,000 distinct CDR3 sequences, 24% of them seen just once. This CDR3 has 16 amino acids. This clonotype was observed a handful of times. Antigen specificity is unknown. These data are also associated with another study on T cells of mothers and their children. That source adds: All donors were healthy and Caucasian; they were a few mothers and their six children. Sequencing returned over 9 million TCR beta CDR3 reads per mother and around 3 million per child.

The sample comprised blood. The TCR comes from a boy younger than 18 in good health. This chain links TRBV12-3 or TRBV12-4 with TRBJ2-5; D gene unclear. The better agreement between TRBJ2-1 and the DNA end casts doubt on the J call. CDR3: CASRPAGQGLNNEQFF. The DNA for the CDR3 is TGTGCCAGCAGGCCCGCCGGGCAAGGGCTTAACAATGAGCAGTTCTTC.